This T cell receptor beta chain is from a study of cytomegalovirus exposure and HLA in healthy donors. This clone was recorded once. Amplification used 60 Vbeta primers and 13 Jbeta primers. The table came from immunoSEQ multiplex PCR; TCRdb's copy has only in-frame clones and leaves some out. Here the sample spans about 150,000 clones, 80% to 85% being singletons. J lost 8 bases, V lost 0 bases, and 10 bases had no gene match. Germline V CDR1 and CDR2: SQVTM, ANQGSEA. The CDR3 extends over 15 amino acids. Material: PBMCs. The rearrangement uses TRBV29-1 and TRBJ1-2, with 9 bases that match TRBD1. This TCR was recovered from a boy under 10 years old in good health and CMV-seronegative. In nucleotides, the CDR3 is TGCAGCGTTGAAGATCTAGGACAGGGGTTGGACGGCTACACCTTC. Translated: CSVEDLGQGLDGYTF.